This paragraph reports one T cell receptor (beta chain). How the authors handled the data: The authors estimated nucleated cell counts from reference gene primer amplification. Some clones are missing from TCRdb's copy, which holds only in-frame ones; the method was immunoSEQ multiplex PCR. V and J calls and clone size are given by that table; D and trimming were obtained from the DNA. The data contain 250,000 to 300,000 clones, about 89% of them singletons. This specimen comes from a study of blood T cell repertoires in COVID-19. This CDR3 contains 13 residues. J was trimmed by 9 bases and V by 3 bases; bases with no gene match: 2.

This receptor was identified in a young woman with COVID-19, enrolled during active disease. The sequenced material came from peripheral blood. The chain carries TRBV12-3 or TRBV12-4 and TRBJ1-6; 7 positions match TRBD1. CDR3 sequence: CASSLGTVSPLHF. Written as DNA, the CDR3 is TGTGCCAGCAGTTTGGGGACAGTTTCACCCCTCCACTTT.